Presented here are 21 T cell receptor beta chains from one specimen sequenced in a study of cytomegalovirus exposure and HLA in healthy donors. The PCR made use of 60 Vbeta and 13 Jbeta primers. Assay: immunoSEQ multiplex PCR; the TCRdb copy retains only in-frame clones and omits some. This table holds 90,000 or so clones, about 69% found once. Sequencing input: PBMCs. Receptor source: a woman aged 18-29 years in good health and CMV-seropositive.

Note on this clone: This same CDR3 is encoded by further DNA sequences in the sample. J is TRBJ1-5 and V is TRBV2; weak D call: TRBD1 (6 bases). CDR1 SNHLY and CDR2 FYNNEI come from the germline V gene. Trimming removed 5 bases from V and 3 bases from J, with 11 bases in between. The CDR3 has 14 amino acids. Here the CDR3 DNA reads TGTGCCAGCAGTTACCAGGGGTCCAATCAGCCCCAGCATTTT. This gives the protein CASSYQGSNQPQHF.

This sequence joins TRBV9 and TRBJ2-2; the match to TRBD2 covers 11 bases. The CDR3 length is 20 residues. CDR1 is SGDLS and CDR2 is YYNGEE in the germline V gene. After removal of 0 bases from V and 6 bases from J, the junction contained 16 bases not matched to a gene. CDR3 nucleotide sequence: TGTGCCAGCAGCGTAGGCCTGGACCTAGCGGGGGGAATCCGGGCCGGGGAGCTGTTTTTT. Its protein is CASSVGLDLAGGIRAGELFF.

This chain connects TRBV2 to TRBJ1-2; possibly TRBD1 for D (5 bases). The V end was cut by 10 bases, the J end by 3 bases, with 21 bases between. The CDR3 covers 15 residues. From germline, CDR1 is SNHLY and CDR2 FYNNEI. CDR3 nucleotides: TGTGCCATCCCCGGAGGGCCCGGGGCGGACTATGGCTACACCTTC. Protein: CAIPGGPGADYGYTF.

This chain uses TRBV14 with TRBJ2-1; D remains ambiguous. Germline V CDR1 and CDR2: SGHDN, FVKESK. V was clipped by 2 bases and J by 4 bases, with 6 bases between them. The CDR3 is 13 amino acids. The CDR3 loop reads CASSQQIYNEQFF. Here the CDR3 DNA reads TGTGCCAGCAGCCAACAGATTTACAATGAGCAGTTCTTC. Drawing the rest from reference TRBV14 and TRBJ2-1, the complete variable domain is EAGVTQFPSHSVIEKGQTVTLRCDPISGHDNLYWYRRVMGKEIKFLLHFVKESKQDESGMPNNRFLAERTGGTYSTLKVQPAELEDSGVYFCASSQQIYNEQFFGPGTRLTVL.

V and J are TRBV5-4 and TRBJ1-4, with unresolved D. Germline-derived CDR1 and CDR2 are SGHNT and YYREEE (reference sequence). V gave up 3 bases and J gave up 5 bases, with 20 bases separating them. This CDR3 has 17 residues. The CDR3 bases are TGTGCCAGCAGCTCGGGGAGGTTTTCCGGGGTCAATGAAAAACTGTTTTTT. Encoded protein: CASSSGRFSGVNEKLFF.

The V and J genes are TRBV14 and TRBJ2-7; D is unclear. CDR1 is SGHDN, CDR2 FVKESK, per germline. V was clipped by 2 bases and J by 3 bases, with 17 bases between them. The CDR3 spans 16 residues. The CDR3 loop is CASSQNPGHGLYEQYF. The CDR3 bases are TGTGCCAGCAGCCAAAACCCCGGTCATGGGCTCTACGAGCAGTACTTC.

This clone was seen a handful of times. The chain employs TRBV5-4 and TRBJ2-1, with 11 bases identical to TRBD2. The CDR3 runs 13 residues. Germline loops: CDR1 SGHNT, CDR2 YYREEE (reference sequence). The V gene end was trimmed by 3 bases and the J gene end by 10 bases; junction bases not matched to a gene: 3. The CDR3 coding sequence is TGTGCCAGCAGCTCTCGACTAGCGGGGGAGCAGTTCTTC. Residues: CASSSRLAGEQFF.

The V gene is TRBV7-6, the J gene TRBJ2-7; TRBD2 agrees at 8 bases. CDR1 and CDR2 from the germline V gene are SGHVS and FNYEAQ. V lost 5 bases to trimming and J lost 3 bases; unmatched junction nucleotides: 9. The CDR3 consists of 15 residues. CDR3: CASSPREGRNYEQYF. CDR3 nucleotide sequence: TGTGCCAGCAGCCCCCGGGAGGGAAGGAACTACGAGCAGTACTTC. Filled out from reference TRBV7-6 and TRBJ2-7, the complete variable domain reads GAGVSQSPRYKVTKRGQDVALRCDPISGHVSLYWYRQALGQGPEFLTYFNYEAQQDKSGLPNDRFSAERPEGSISTLTIQRTEQRDSAMYRCASSPREGRNYEQYFGPGTRLTVT.

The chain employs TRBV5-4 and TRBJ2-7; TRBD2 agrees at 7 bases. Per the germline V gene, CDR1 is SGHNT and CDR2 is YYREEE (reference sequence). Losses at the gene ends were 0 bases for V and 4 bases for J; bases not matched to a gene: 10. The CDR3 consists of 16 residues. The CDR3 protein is CASSLDGLVVKYEQYF. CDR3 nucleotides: TGTGCCAGCAGCTTGGATGGACTAGTCGTTAAGTACGAGCAGTACTTC.

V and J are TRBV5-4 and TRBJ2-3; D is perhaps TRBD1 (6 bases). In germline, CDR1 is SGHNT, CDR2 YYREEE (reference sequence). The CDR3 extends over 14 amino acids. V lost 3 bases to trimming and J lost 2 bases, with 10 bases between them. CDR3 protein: CASSYRTATDTQYF. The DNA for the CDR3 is TGTGCCAGCAGCTACCGGACAGCCACAGATACGCAGTATTTT.

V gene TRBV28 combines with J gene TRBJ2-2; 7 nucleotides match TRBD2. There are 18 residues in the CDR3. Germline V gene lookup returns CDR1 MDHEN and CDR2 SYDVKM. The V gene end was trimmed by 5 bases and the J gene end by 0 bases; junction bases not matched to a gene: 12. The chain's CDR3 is CASSLTHSGTTNTGELFF. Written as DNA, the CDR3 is TGTGCCAGCAGTCTTACCCACTCCGGGACTACGAACACCGGGGAGCTGTTTTTT.

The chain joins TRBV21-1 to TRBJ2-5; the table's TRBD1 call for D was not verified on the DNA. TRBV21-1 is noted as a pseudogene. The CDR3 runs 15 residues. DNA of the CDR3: TGTGCCAGCAGCCCTCCGCCAGGGGGCAGGGAGACCCAGTACTTC. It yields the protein CASSPPPGGRETQYF.

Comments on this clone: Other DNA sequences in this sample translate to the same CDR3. CDR3 bases: TGTGCCAGCTCACCCAATAGGAACACTGAAGCTTTCTTT. It specifies CASSPNRNTEAFF. The chain carries TRBV18 and TRBJ1-1; D ambiguous. V shed 3 bases and J shed 1 base, with 6 bases lying between them. Germline loops: CDR1 KGHSH, CDR2 LQKENI. This CDR3 has 13 amino acids.

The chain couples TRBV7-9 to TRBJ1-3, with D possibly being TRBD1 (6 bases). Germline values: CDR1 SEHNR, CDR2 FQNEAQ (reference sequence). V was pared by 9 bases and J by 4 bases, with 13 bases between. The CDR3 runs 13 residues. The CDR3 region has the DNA TGTGCCAGTGGGACAAGGGAAGGAAACACCATATATTTT. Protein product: CASGTREGNTIYF.

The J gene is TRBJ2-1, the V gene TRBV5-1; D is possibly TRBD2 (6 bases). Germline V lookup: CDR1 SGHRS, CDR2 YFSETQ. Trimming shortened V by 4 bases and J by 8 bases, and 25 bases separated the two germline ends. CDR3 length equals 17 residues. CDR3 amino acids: CASSPSRLVRANYEQFF. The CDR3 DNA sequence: TGCGCCAGCAGCCCATCGAGACTAGTTCGGGCCAATTATGAGCAGTTCTTC.

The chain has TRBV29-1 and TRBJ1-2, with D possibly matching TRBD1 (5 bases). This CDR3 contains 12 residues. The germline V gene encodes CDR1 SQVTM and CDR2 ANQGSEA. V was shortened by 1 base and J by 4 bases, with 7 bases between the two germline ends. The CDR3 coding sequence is TGCAGCGTTGAAGTGGACACCTATGGCTACACCTTC. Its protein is CSVEVDTYGYTF.

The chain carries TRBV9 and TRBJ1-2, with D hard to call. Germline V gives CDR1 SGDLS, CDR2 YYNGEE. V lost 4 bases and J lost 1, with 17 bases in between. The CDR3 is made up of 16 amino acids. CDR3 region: CASSPENLAFNYGYTF. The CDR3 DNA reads TGTGCCAGCAGCCCCGAGAACTTAGCCTTTAACTATGGCTACACCTTC.

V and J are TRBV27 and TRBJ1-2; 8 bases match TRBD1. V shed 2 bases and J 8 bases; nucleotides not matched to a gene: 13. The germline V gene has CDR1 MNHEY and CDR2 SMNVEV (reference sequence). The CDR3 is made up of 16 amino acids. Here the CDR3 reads CASSLGGQAGPRGYTF. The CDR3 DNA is TGTGCCAGCAGTTTAGGGGGACAGGCCGGGCCACGGGGCTACACCTTC.

The CDR3 region is CASSLGQGFNQPQHF. The CDR3 nucleotides are TGTGCCAGCAGCTTAGGGCAGGGGTTCAATCAGCCCCAGCATTTT. This chain connects TRBV7-2 to TRBJ1-5; perhaps TRBD1 as D (6 bases). Trimming stripped 1 base from V and 3 bases from J, with 10 bases between. Looked up from germline, CDR1 is SGHTA and CDR2 is FQGNSA. The length of the CDR3 is 15 residues.

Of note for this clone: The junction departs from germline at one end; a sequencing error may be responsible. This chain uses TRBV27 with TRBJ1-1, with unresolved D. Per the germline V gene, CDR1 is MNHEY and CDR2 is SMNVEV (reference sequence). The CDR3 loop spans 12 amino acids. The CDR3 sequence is CASSFTGGKVHF. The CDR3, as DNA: TGTGCCAGCAGTTTTACGGGTGGAAAGGTCCACTTT.

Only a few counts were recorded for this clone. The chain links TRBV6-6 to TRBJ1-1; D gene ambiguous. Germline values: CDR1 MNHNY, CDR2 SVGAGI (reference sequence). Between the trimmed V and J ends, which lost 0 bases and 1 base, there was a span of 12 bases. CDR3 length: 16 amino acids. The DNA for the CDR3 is TGTGCCAGCAGTTACTCGGGAGGCACCCCGAACACTGAAGCTTTCTTT. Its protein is CASSYSGGTPNTEAFF.